This T cell receptor (beta chain) was captured in a study of shared clonotypes between healthy human individuals. General study points: Since donors were few, the genetic and exposure-history diversity represented was limited.

Every subset had its genomic DNA shared out evenly among several immunoSEQ plates. The repertoire was sequenced with immunoSEQ multiplex PCR; TCRdb's copy has only in-frame clones and lacks some. The profile covers over 400,000 clones, with around 85% appearing a single time and about an eighth taken by the ten largest. For this clone: Antigen: not known.

The clonotype was recovered from a woman in her thirties or forties in good health. Some clones in this sample may be carry-over from other donors' samples. What was sequenced was PBMCs.

CDR3 residues: CASSLVAVGAYEQYF. CDR3 nucleotide sequence: TGTGCCAGCAGCTTAGTGGCTGTGGGAGCTTACGAGCAGTACTTC. The chain is built from TRBV7-2 and TRBJ2-7, with a possible D match to TRBD2 (5 bases). CDR1 is SGHTA and CDR2 is FQGNSA in the germline V gene. Trimming took 1 base from V and 4 from J, leaving 14 bases between them. The CDR3 contains 15 residues.